The 8 T cell receptor beta chains listed next were all sequenced from one sample in a study of pediatric ulcerative colitis. Sequenced by immunoSEQ multiplex PCR; TCRdb stores in-frame clones only, minus some. This sample has more than 50,000 clones, with 77% found just once. The sample was blood. These receptor sequences come from a boy between 10 and 17 years old with moderate ulcerative colitis.

The chain carries TRBV1 and TRBJ2-1; the DNA was not used to check the table's D call, TRBD2. TRBV1 is noted as a pseudogene. The CDR3 has 11 amino acids. CDR3 in amino acids: CTSSLPNSPLF. The CDR3 DNA follows: TGCACCAGCAGCCTCCCTAATTCCCCCCTCTTC.

The gene calls are TRBV7-9 and TRBJ2-7, with TRBD1 matching over 7 bases. This CDR3 region has 12 residues. V gave up 4 bases and J gave up 6 bases; unmatched junction bases: 3. Germline V gene sequence: CDR1 SEHNR, CDR2 FQNEAQ (reference sequence). The CDR3 loop is CASSSTGPEQYF. CDR3 coding DNA: TGTGCCAGCAGCTCGACAGGGCCCGAGCAGTACTTC. The whole variable domain, remainder taken from reference TRBV7-9 and TRBJ2-7, is DTGVSQNPRHKITKRGQNVTFRCDPISEHNRLYWYRQTLGQGPEFLTYFQNEAQLEKSRLLSDRFSAERPKGSFSTLEIQRTEQGDSAMYLCASSSTGPEQYFGPGTRLTVT.

The V call is TRBV6-5, the J call TRBJ1-2, with 8 bases identical to TRBD1. V lost 5 bases to trimming and J lost 2 bases; unmatched junction nucleotides: 7. This CDR3 has 15 residues. CDR1 MNHEY and CDR2 SVGAGI come from the germline V gene. CDR3 DNA: TGTGCCAGCAGTCTTCGGACAGGGTGGAACTATGGCTACACCTTC. Translated: CASSLRTGWNYGYTF.

This chain connects TRBV27 to TRBJ2-7; D could derive from TRBD1 or TRBD2 (5 bases each). With 5 bases removed from V and 6 bases from J, the gap between germline ends came to 23 bases. This CDR3 comprises 16 residues. Germline V gene data show CDR1 as MNHEY and CDR2 as SMNVEV (reference sequence). CDR3 DNA: TGTGCCAGCAGTCCCCAGGACGGGACCCGGGCCCCCGAGCAGTACTTC. This gives the protein CASSPQDGTRAPEQYF.

The sample holds a few counts of this clone. The chain carries TRBV5-6 and TRBJ1-2; the D gene is possibly TRBD1 (5 bases). This CDR3 has 14 residues. V was clipped by 4 bases and J by 4 bases, with 14 bases between them. From germline, CDR1 is SGHDT and CDR2 YYEEEE. The CDR3 here is CASSPGLSGYGYTF. CDR3 bases: TGTGCCAGCAGCCCGGGACTCTCGGGCTATGGCTACACCTTC.

This rearrangement joins TRBV10-1 to TRBJ1-1; unclear D gene. The CDR3 totals 12 residues. Germline V gene lookup returns CDR1 WNHNN and CDR2 SYGVQD (reference sequence). V shed 6 bases and J shed 2 bases, with 7 bases lying between them. CDR3 region: CASSSDNTEAFF. The CDR3 DNA reads TGCGCCAGCAGCTCGGATAACACTGAAGCTTTCTTT.

This clone was found a few times. The rearrangement links TRBV7-2 to TRBJ1-2; no clear D. Trimming stripped 1 base from V and 0 bases from J, with 6 bases between. CDR1 and CDR2 from the germline V gene are SGHTA and FQGNSA. CDR3 size: 14 residues. The CDR3 loop reads CASSLGGANYGYTF. CDR3 nucleotide sequence: TGTGCCAGCAGCTTAGGCGGAGCTAACTATGGCTACACCTTC.

The CDR3 bases are TGCGCCAGCAGCCGAACGACAGGAGACACCATATATTTT. Translated: CASSRTTGDTIYF. The chain is built from TRBV4-1 and TRBJ1-3; the D gene is possibly TRBD1 (6 bases). Trimming removed 4 bases from V and 8 bases from J, with 12 bases in between. The CDR3 consists of 13 residues. CDR1 MGHRA and CDR2 YSYEKL come from the germline V gene.